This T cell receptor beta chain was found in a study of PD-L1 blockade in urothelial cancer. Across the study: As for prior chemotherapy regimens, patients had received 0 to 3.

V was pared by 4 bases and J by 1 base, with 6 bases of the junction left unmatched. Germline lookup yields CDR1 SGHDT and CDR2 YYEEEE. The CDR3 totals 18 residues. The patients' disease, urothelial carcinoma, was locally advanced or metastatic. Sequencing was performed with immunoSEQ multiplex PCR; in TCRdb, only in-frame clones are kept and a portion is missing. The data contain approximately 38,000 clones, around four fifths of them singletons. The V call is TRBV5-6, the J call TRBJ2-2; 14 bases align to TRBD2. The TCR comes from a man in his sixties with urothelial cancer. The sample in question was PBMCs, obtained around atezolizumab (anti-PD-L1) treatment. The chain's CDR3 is CASSQGLAGAGNTGELFF. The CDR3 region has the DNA TGTGCCAGCAGCCAGGGACTAGCGGGGGCAGGGAACACCGGGGAGCTGTTTTTT. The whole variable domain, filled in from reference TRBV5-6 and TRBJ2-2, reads DAGVTQSPTHLIKTRGQQVTLRCSPKSGHDTVSWYQQALGQGPQFIFQYYEEEERQRGNFPDRFSGHQFPNYSSELNVNALLLGDSALYLCASSQGLAGAGNTGELFFGEGSRLTVL.